Listed below are T cell receptor beta chains from one sample, sequenced in a study of metastatic and nonmetastatic thyroid tumors. TCRdb re-processed the PCR reads through MiXCR. The data show over 9,000 clones, more than 25% seen once. The sequenced sample was adjacent normal tissue. All receptors derive from a male donor with papillary thyroid cancer or a benign thyroid nodule (not recorded which). Some clones in this sample may be carry-over from other donors' samples. The CDR3 runs from the conserved cysteine through the conserved F or W.

V gene: TRBV20-1; CDR3 protein: CSALSWRSYNEQFF
V gene: TRBV20-1; CDR3 protein: CSASPSGTGDGYTF
V gene: TRBV3-1; CDR3 protein: CASSPDKNTQYF
V gene: TRBV6-1; CDR3 protein: CASSALSTQETQYF
V gene: TRBV6-2/TRBV6-3; CDR3 protein: CATVGGGRSSYEQYF
V gene: TRBV7-8; CDR3 protein: CASSPSGRADEQFF
V gene: TRBV4-1; CDR3 protein: CASSQDYPLRGLQETQYF
V gene: TRBV4-3; CDR3 protein: CASSQDGGYGYGYTF
V gene: TRBV9; CDR3 protein: CASSVGDGNTIYF
V gene: TRBV7-9; CDR3 protein: CASSLAGGTLYF
V gene: TRBV6-2/TRBV6-3; CDR3 protein: CASRPGSSYEQYF
V gene: TRBV28; CDR3 protein: CASSRPTSGDIQYF
V gene: TRBV10-1; CDR3 protein: CASSGKGRAQPQHF
V gene: TRBV2; CDR3 protein: CASSEAGTGGRSNYGYTF